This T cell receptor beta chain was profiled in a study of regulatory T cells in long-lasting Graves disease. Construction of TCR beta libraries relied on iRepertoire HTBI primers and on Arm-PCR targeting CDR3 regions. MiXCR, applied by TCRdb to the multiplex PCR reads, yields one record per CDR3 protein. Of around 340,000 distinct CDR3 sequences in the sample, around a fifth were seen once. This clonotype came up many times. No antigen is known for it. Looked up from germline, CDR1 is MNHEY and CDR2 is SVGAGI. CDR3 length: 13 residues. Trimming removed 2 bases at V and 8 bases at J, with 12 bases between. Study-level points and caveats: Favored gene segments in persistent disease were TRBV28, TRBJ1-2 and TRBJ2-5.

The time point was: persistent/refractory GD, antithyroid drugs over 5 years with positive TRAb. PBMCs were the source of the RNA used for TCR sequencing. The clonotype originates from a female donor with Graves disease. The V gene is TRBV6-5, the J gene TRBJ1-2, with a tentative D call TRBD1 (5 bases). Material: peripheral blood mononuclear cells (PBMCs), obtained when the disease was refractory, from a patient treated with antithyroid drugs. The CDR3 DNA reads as TGTGCCAGCAGTTACCCCGCAGGGACCGGCTACACCTTC. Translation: CASSYPAGTGYTF.